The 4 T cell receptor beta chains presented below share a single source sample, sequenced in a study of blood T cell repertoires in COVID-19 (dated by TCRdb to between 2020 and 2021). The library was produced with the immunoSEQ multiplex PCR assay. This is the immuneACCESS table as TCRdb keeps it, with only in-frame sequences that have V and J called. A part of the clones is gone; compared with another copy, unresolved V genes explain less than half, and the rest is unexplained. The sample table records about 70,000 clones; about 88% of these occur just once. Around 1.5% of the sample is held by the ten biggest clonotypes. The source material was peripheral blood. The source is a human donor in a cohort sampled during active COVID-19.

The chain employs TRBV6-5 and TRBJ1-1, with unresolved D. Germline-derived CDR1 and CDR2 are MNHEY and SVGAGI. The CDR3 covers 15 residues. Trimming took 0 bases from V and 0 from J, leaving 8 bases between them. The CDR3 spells CASSYSNSVNTEAFF. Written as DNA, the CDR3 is TGTGCCAGCAGTTACTCGAACAGTGTGAACACTGAAGCTTTCTTT.

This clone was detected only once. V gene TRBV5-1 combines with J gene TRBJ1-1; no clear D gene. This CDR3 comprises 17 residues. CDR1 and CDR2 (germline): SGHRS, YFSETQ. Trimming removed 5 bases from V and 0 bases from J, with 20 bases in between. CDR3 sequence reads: CASRGGVGAFMNTEAFF. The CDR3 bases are TGCGCCAGCAGAGGTGGTGTAGGAGCTTTCATGAACACTGAAGCTTTCTTT. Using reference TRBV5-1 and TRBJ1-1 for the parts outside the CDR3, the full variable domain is KAGVTQTPRYLIKTRGQQVTLSCSPISGHRSVSWYQQTPGQGLQFLFEYFSETQRNKGNFPGRFSGRQFSNSRSEMNVSTLELGDSALYLCASRGGVGAFMNTEAFFGQGTRLTVV.

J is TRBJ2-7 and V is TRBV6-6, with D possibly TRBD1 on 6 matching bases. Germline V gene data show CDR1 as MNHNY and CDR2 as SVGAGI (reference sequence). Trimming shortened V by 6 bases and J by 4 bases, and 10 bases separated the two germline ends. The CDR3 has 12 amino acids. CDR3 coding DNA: TGTGCCAGCAGCCCTAGGGGGTACGAGCAGTACGTC. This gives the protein CASSPRGYEQYV.

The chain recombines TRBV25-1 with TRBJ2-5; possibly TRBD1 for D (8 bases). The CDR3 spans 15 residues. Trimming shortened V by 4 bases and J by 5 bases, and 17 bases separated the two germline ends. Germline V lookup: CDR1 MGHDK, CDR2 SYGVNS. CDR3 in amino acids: CASSGTGGGWETQYF. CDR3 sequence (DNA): TGTGCCAGCAGTGGAACAGGGGGAGGGTGGGAGACCCAGTACTTC.